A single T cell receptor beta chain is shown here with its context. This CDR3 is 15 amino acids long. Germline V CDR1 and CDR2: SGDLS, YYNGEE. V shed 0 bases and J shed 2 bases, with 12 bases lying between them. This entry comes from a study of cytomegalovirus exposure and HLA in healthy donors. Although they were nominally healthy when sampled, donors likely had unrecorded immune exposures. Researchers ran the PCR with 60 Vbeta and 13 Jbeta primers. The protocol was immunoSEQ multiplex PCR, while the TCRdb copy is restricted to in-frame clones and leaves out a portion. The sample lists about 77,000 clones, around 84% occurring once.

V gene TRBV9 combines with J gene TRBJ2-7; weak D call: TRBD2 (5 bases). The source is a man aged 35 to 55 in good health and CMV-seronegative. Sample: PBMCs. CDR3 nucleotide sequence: TGTGCCAGCAGCGTAGGAGGAGGATCCCCCTACGAGCAGTACTTC. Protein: CASSVGGGSPYEQYF. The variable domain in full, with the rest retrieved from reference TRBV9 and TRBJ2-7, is DSGVTQTPKHLITATGQRVTLRCSPRSGDLSVYWYQQSLDQGLQFLIQYYNGEERAKGNILERFSAQQFPDLHSELNLSSLELGDSALYFCASSVGGGSPYEQYFGPGTRLTVT.